The T cell receptor (beta chain) described here comes from a study of human T cells and chemical hapten exposure. Regarding time point: pre-sensitization, week 0. Treatment defined: therapeutic diphenylcyclopropenone sensitization with weekly scalp DPC. With regard to this clonotype: The antigen is unknown.

TCRdb itself ran the RACE reads through MiXCR, one entry per CDR3 protein. The table lists some 330,000 distinct CDR3 sequences, around 5.5% of them singletons. Study conclusions and caveats: Patch test score rose with PT1 expanded TCR count, significant at thresholds 8, 16 and 32, not 4.

V gave up 0 bases and J gave up 2 bases, with 8 bases separating them. The germline V gene has CDR1 DFQATT and CDR2 SNEGSKA (reference sequence). The CDR3 has 14 amino acids. This TCR came from a woman younger than 30 with alopecia areata. Some clones in this sample may be carry-over from other donors' samples. Specimen: whole blood, collected in connection with sensitization to the hapten diphenylcyclopropenone (DPC). The rearrangement joins TRBV20-1 to TRBJ1-3; D is ambiguous. CDR3 in amino acids: CSARDRGTGNTIYF. The CDR3 coding sequence is TGCAGTGCTAGAGATCGGGGTACTGGAAACACCATATATTTT.